This entry concerns a single T cell receptor beta chain. Different DNA sequences within this sample yield the same CDR3. This entry comes from a study of blood T cell repertoires in COVID-19. About the study: Samples of COVID-19 (acute and convalescent) were obtained from the United States, Italy and Spain. Nucleic acid was either cDNA or gDNA, and it came from T cells, B-cell-depleted T cells, or PBMCs.

Original data processing: Estimated nucleated cell counts came from reference gene primer amplification. Generated by immunoSEQ multiplex PCR, the TCRdb table keeps only in-frame clones and is missing some. The V and J calls and clone size are taken from that table; D and trimming were inferred from the DNA. This repertoire shows around 160,000 clones, around 90% found once; its top ten account for roughly a sixth. This CDR3 contains 14 residues. Trimming took 3 bases from V and 6 from J; bases not matched to a gene: 4. Germline CDR1 and CDR2: MGHRA and YSYEKL. The chain uses TRBV4-1 and TRBJ1-1; TRBD1 matches 10 bases. Sample: peripheral blood. The source is a man in his sixties with active or convalescent COVID-19. In DNA form, the CDR3 reads TGCGCCAGCAGCCAGGGACAGGGGATTGCTGAAGCTTTCTTT. It specifies CASSQGQGIAEAFF.